This TCR beta chain was obtained from a study of cytomegalovirus exposure and HLA in healthy donors. Study summary: Samples from HLA-typed donors yielded about 80 million unique TCRs in an early data release. Researchers found that approximately 80% of under 450 genotyped donors fell within the Caucasian-associated ancestry cluster.

CDR1 and CDR2 (germline): SGDLS, YYNGEE. J gave up 3 bases and V 4 bases, and 9 bases lay outside the gene matches. The CDR3 covers 16 residues. Study conclusions and caveats: Donors belonging to an Asian-associated ancestry cluster reportedly showed fewer N-insertions in productive TCRs than the approximately 670-donor mean, according to what a later analysis found. In vitro work confirmed that three CMV-associated chains recognize CMV antigens.

This clone has only a few counts. Its cognate antigen is unknown. PCR used 60 Vbeta primers and 13 Jbeta primers. Generated by immunoSEQ multiplex PCR, the TCRdb table keeps only in-frame clones and is missing some. The sample yields over 25,000 clones, approximately 62% seen once. The V gene is TRBV9, the J gene TRBJ1-5; TRBD1 aligns across 8 bases. Sequenced material: PBMCs. The receptor was isolated from a male donor in good health and CMV-seropositive. The CDR3 protein is CASSLRGPFDNQPQHF. In nucleotides, the CDR3 is TGTGCCAGCAGCCTCAGGGGGCCTTTCGACAATCAGCCCCAGCATTTT.